Below, 10 T cell receptor beta chains from the same sample are listed, as sequenced in a study of cytomegalovirus exposure and HLA in healthy donors (dated by TCRdb to the late 2010s). Receptor amplification or capture employed the immunoSEQ multiplex PCR assay. A mixture of 60 forward primers for TCR Vbeta segments and 13 reverse primers for TCR Jbeta segments was used in the multiplex PCR. TCRdb re-hosts the immuneACCESS table, in-frame sequences only. Its copies lack some clones; in the studies checked, an unresolved V gene accounts for under half of them, and the cause for the rest is not known. The sample records about 130,000 clones, 65% to 75% of which are singletons. The ten largest clones add up to 4% of the sample. The sequenced sample was PBMCs. The receptors originated from a man in his forties in good health and CMV-seropositive.

A few counts support this clone. The chain is built from TRBV5-4 and TRBJ2-6; tentative D call: TRBD2 (5 bases). Trimming shortened V by 5 bases and J by 0 bases, and 18 bases separated the two germline ends. This CDR3 contains 18 residues. From germline, CDR1 is SGHNT and CDR2 YYREEE (reference sequence). Here the CDR3 DNA reads TGTGCCAGCAGTCCCGGAGGCCTAGACTACTCTGGGGCCAACGTCCTGACTTTC. This gives the protein CASSPGGLDYSGANVLTF.

This sequence joins TRBV30 and TRBJ1-1; the D is unclear. The length of the CDR3 is 12 residues. CDR1 is GTSNPN and CDR2 is SVGIG in the germline V gene (reference sequence). V was pared by 8 bases and J by 5 bases, with 15 bases between. CDR3 nucleotide sequence: TGTGCCGGACCGGGTGAGGGAACTGAAGCTTTCTTT. As protein: CAGPGEGTEAFF.

This clone was recorded once. The gene calls are TRBV10-2 and TRBJ2-7; a possible D gene is TRBD2 (5 bases). Germline-derived CDR1 and CDR2 are WSHSY and SAAADI. Trimming pared 6 bases from V and 7 bases from J, leaving 19 bases between. The CDR3 extends over 14 amino acids. The CDR3 loop is CASSAGNPASEQYF. In DNA, the CDR3 is TGCGCCAGCAGCGCCGGGAACCCGGCTAGTGAGCAGTACTTC.

V usage is TRBV6-6 and J usage is TRBJ1-5; TRBD1 is a possible D gene (5 bases). The length of the CDR3 is 15 residues. Trimming cost V 5 bases and J 3 bases, with 14 bases left between them. Per the germline V gene, CDR1 is MNHNY and CDR2 is SVGAGI (reference sequence). CDR3 in amino acids: CASSTPQGYNQPQHF. CDR3 DNA: TGTGCCAGCAGTACCCCCCAGGGATACAATCAGCCCCAGCATTTT.

The chain combines TRBV5-6 with TRBJ1-1, with unresolved D. Deletions cut 0 bases from V and 4 bases from J, with 7 bases between. Germline CDR1 is SGHDT and CDR2 is YYEEEE. CDR3 length: 13 residues. For the CDR3, the DNA is TGTGCCAGCAGCTTGGGAGGGCCCACTGAAGCTTTCTTT. Protein product: CASSLGGPTEAFF.

V usage is TRBV9 and J usage is TRBJ2-1; 9 nucleotides line up with TRBD2. This CDR3 has 16 residues. CDR1 is SGDLS, CDR2 YYNGEE, per germline. V lost 2 bases, J lost 3 bases, and 6 bases stayed unmatched. In DNA, the CDR3 is TGTGCCAGCAGCGTTCAAGCGGGAGGCAACTACAATGAGCAGTTCTTC. Its translation: CASSVQAGGNYNEQFF.

V is TRBV29-1 and J is TRBJ2-7; D ambiguous. The CDR3 is 12 amino acids. The germline CDR1 and CDR2 sequences are SQVTM and ANQGSEA. Trimming took off 1 base at V and 2 bases at J, with 6 bases between the two ends. The CDR3 is CSVEVEAYEQYF. Here the CDR3 DNA reads TGCAGCGTTGAAGTCGAGGCCTACGAGCAGTACTTC.

The V gene is TRBV7-6, the J gene TRBJ2-5; no reliable D call. There are 15 residues in the CDR3. Trimming took 0 bases from V and 5 from J, leaving 13 bases between them. Germline V gene data show CDR1 as SGHVS and CDR2 as FNYEAQ. CDR3 sequence reads: CASSLAPLPEETQYF. Written as DNA, the CDR3 is TGTGCCAGCAGCTTAGCGCCCCTACCCGAGGAGACCCAGTACTTC.

The chain is built from TRBV12-5 and TRBJ2-1; 8 bases map to TRBD2. Germline-derived CDR1 and CDR2 are LGHNT and FRNRAP. The CDR3 is 18 amino acids. The V segment lost 4 bases and the J segment 7 bases; nucleotides outside the gene matches: 18. The CDR3 DNA reads as TGTGCTAGTGGTTCGACCGGACTAGCCAGAGGTCCCACGAATGAGCAGTTCTTC. It codes for CASGSTGLARGPTNEQFF.

The chain carries TRBV6-1 and TRBJ1-5; 7 bases are shared with TRBD1. CDR1 and CDR2 from the germline V gene are MNHNS and SASEGT. The CDR3 consists of 16 residues. Germline trimming cut 0 bases from V and 11 bases from J; bases unmatched to any gene: 13. The CDR3 is CASSEAGTGVHGAQHF. The CDR3 DNA is TGTGCCAGCAGTGAAGCGGGAACAGGGGTTCATGGGGCCCAGCATTTT.